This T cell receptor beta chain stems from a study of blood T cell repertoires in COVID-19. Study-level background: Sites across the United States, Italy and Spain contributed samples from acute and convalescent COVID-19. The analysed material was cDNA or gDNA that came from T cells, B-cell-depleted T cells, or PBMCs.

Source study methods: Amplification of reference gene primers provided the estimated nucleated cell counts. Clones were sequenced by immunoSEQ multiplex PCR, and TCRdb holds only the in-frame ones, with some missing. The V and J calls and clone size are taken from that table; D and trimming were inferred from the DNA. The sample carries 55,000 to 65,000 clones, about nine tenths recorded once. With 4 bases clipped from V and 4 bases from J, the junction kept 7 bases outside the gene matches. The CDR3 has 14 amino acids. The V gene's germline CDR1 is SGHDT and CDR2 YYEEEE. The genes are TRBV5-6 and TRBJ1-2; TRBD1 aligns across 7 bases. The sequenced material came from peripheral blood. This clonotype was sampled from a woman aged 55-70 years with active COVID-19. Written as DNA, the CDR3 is TGTGCCAGCAGCCTAGGGGGCAGCAGCTATGGCTACACCTTC. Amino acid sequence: CASSLGGSSYGYTF.